The present T cell receptor (beta chain) was sequenced within a study of T-cell reconstitution after alpha-beta-depleted transplantation in children. A TCRbeta library incorporating unique molecular identifiers was prepared. One entry per CDR3 protein, called by TCRdb with MiXCR from the PCR reads. The repertoire has hundreds of thousands of distinct CDR3 sequences, roughly 17% of them found once; the top ten carry under 1.2%. This clonotype has ten or more counts. The origin of this receptor is a human donor who donated a stem cell graft to a child with acute myeloid leukemia. The material was PBMCs from the stem cell graft donor, obtained from the stem cell graft.

The CDR3 protein is CASSQDWVGRGARDNQPQHF. In DNA, the CDR3 is TGTGCCAGCAGCCAAGATTGGGTTGGCAGGGGCGCAAGGGACAATCAGCCCCAGCATTTT. The chain recombines TRBV4-2 with TRBJ1-5, with a tentative D call TRBD1 (6 bases). The CDR3 runs 20 residues. Germline CDR1 LGHNA, CDR2 YNFKEQ. V was clipped by 0 bases and J by 3 bases, with 24 bases between them.